This is a list of T cell receptor beta chains from one sample in a study of graft-versus-host responses after intestinal transplantation. What these receptors recognize is not known. Clones were sequenced by immunoSEQ multiplex PCR, and TCRdb holds only the in-frame ones, with some missing. Seen here are about 86,000 clones, about 85% observed once, and the top ten hold around 0.3%. Source: unstimulated CD4+ T cells sorted from spleen or lymph node cells, taken before transplant. These receptors were taken from a human donor who was the organ donor for an intestinal transplant. Both conserved end residues are part of each CDR3. The order of the fields is CDR3 DNA, CDR3 protein, J gene, clone size, D gene, V gene. The D gene is left open where the match is weak. Expanded clones get a size class; other rows say once, few or many, or leave the size out.

CDR3nt: TGTGCCAGCAGCTCAGGGACAGCTCAGGAGGTTTACGAGCAGTACTTC
CDR3aa: CASSSGTAQEVYEQYF
j_gene: TRBJ2-7
abundance: -
d_gene: TRBD1
v_gene: TRBV5-6

CDR3nt: TGTGCCAGCAGTGGGGGGTTGCCGGACAGGGGAGGTCCTAACAATCAGCCCCAGCATTTT
CDR3aa: CASSGGLPDRGGPNNQPQHF
j_gene: TRBJ1-5
abundance: -
d_gene: TRBD1
v_gene: TRBV6-1

CDR3nt: TGTGCCAGCAGCGTAGTAGGCGGGGGGGCCTTCGGAGATACGCAGTATTTT
CDR3aa: CASSVVGGGAFGDTQYF
j_gene: TRBJ2-3
abundance: -
d_gene: TRBD2
v_gene: TRBV9

CDR3nt: TGTGCCAGCAGCTTAGAGCCGGACAGGGGAGATGGCTACACCTTC
CDR3aa: CASSLEPDRGDGYTF
j_gene: TRBJ1-2
abundance: -
d_gene: TRBD1
v_gene: TRBV7-2

CDR3nt: TGTGCCAGCAGCCAAGTTTCCTTTGACAATGAGCAGTTCTTC
CDR3aa: CASSQVSFDNEQFF
j_gene: TRBJ2-1
abundance: -
d_gene: -
v_gene: TRBV14

CDR3nt: TGTGCCAGCAGCCCCCAGGGGGGTTTCACAGATACGCAGTATTTT
CDR3aa: CASSPQGGFTDTQYF
j_gene: TRBJ2-3
abundance: -
d_gene: -
v_gene: TRBV11-2

CDR3nt: TGCGCCGGCAGCCAGCCGGGACATGGGGAAAAACTGTTTTTT
CDR3aa: CAGSQPGHGEKLFF
j_gene: TRBJ1-4
abundance: -
d_gene: -
v_gene: TRBV4-1

CDR3nt: TGTGCCAGCAGCACCCGAAGCGGGGGGGGCACAGATACGCAGTATTTT
CDR3aa: CASSTRSGGGTDTQYF
j_gene: TRBJ2-3
abundance: -
d_gene: TRBD2
v_gene: TRBV13

CDR3nt: TGTGCCAGTAGCCATCGGGACAGGGGGCATGAAAAACTGTTTTTT
CDR3aa: CASSHRDRGHEKLFF
j_gene: TRBJ1-4
abundance: -
d_gene: TRBD1
v_gene: TRBV19

CDR3nt: TGTGCCAGCAGCCGTTACGAGGACAGGGGTTTTGGTGGCTACACCTTC
CDR3aa: CASSRYEDRGFGGYTF
j_gene: TRBJ1-2
abundance: -
d_gene: TRBD1
v_gene: TRBV7-9

CDR3nt: TGTGCCAGCAGCCCCTCGGCGGGAGCTGAGGGTGAGCAGTTCTTC
CDR3aa: CASSPSAGAEGEQFF
j_gene: TRBJ2-1
abundance: -
d_gene: TRBD2
v_gene: TRBV7-3

CDR3nt: TGTGCCAGCAGCCAAGATTTCTACAGCTCGCAGTATTTT
CDR3aa: CASSQDFYSSQYF
j_gene: TRBJ2-3
abundance: -
d_gene: -
v_gene: TRBV14

CDR3nt: TGTGCCATCACCAACAGGGGGGGGGATGAGCAGTTCTTC
CDR3aa: CAITNRGGDEQFF
j_gene: TRBJ2-1
abundance: -
d_gene: -
v_gene: TRBV10-3

CDR3nt: TGTGCCAGCATGGGGGGAGGGAGTCATCAGCCCCAGCATTTT
CDR3aa: CASMGGGSHQPQHF
j_gene: TRBJ1-5
abundance: -
d_gene: -
v_gene: TRBV25-1

CDR3nt: TGTGCCAGCAGCGTATCAGATACGCCCCATTCACCCCTCCACTTT
CDR3aa: CASSVSDTPHSPLHF
j_gene: TRBJ1-6
abundance: once
d_gene: -
v_gene: TRBV9

CDR3nt: TGTGCCAGCAGGTGGGACAGGGCACAAGAGACCCAGTACTTC
CDR3aa: CASRWDRAQETQYF
j_gene: TRBJ2-5
abundance: -
d_gene: TRBD1
v_gene: TRBV5-4

CDR3nt: TGTGCCAGTAGTGAAGGGGGCGCAGCCGGGGAGCTGTTTTTT
CDR3aa: CASSEGGAAGELFF
j_gene: TRBJ2-2
abundance: -
d_gene: TRBD1
v_gene: TRBV19

CDR3nt: TGCGCCAGCAGCTTGGGTCTAGCGAGGAATTTCTACGAGCAGTACTTC
CDR3aa: CASSLGLARNFYEQYF
j_gene: TRBJ2-7
abundance: -
d_gene: -
v_gene: TRBV5-1

CDR3nt: TGCGCCAGCAGCCCCAGCGGGGATACGCAGTATTTT
CDR3aa: CASSPSGDTQYF
j_gene: TRBJ2-3
abundance: -
d_gene: -
v_gene: TRBV5-1

CDR3nt: TGTGCCAGCAGTTACTCACGGGATCCGGGAGATACGCAGTATTTT
CDR3aa: CASSYSRDPGDTQYF
j_gene: TRBJ2-3
abundance: -
d_gene: -
v_gene: TRBV6-5

CDR3nt: TGTGCCAGCAGCTTAGGAGGCGGGAGGGCTAGCACAGATACGCAGTATTTT
CDR3aa: CASSLGGGRASTDTQYF
j_gene: TRBJ2-3
abundance: few
d_gene: TRBD2
v_gene: TRBV7-2

CDR3nt: TGTGCCAGCGGTCTGGACAGGGTATCCGAGCAGTACTTC
CDR3aa: CASGLDRVSEQYF
j_gene: TRBJ2-7
abundance: -
d_gene: TRBD1
v_gene: TRBV14

CDR3nt: TGCGCCAGCAGCTTGGCCCGGGAAGGGCGCGAGCAGTACTTC
CDR3aa: CASSLAREGREQYF
j_gene: TRBJ2-7
abundance: -
d_gene: -
v_gene: TRBV5-1

CDR3nt: TGTGCCAGGACTAGCGGATCGGGAGAGACCCAGTACTTC
CDR3aa: CARTSGSGETQYF
j_gene: TRBJ2-5
abundance: -
d_gene: TRBD2
v_gene: TRBV2

CDR3nt: TGTGCCAGCAGCTTGAGAGGTGGAGGCACTGAAGCTTTCTTT
CDR3aa: CASSLRGGGTEAFF
j_gene: TRBJ1-1
abundance: -
d_gene: -
v_gene: TRBV5-5

CDR3nt: TGTGCCAGCTCACCGAGGGGGGGGGACACTGAAGCTTTCTTT
CDR3aa: CASSPRGGDTEAFF
j_gene: TRBJ1-1
abundance: -
d_gene: -
v_gene: TRBV18

CDR3nt: TGTGCCAGTAGTATCAACAGGTTGAACACTGAAGCTTTCTTT
CDR3aa: CASSINRLNTEAFF
j_gene: TRBJ1-1
abundance: -
d_gene: -
v_gene: TRBV19

CDR3nt: TGCGCCAGCAGCGCGCCGGGTCGCCCCTCTGACTATGGCTACACCTTC
CDR3aa: CASSAPGRPSDYGYTF
j_gene: TRBJ1-2
abundance: -
d_gene: -
v_gene: TRBV5-1

CDR3nt: TGTGCCAGCTCACGAGGGACAGGGGAAGGAGCTAACTATGGCTACACCTTC
CDR3aa: CASSRGTGEGANYGYTF
j_gene: TRBJ1-2
abundance: -
d_gene: TRBD1
v_gene: TRBV18

CDR3nt: TGTGCCAGTAGAGGACGGACTTATGGCTACACCTTC
CDR3aa: CASRGRTYGYTF
j_gene: TRBJ1-2
abundance: -
d_gene: -
v_gene: TRBV19

CDR3nt: TGTGCCAGCAGTTACTCAACCGGGACAGGGGACTCCGAGCAGTACTTC
CDR3aa: CASSYSTGTGDSEQYF
j_gene: TRBJ2-7
abundance: -
d_gene: TRBD1
v_gene: TRBV6-5

CDR3nt: TGTGCCAGCAGTTTAGAAGGGGAAAACTACAATGAGCAGTTCTTC
CDR3aa: CASSLEGENYNEQFF
j_gene: TRBJ2-1
abundance: -
d_gene: -
v_gene: TRBV27

CDR3nt: TGCGCCAGCAGCTTGGGGGGCGTTTCTGGAAACACCATATATTTT
CDR3aa: CASSLGGVSGNTIYF
j_gene: TRBJ1-3
abundance: -
d_gene: -
v_gene: TRBV5-1

CDR3nt: TGTGCTAGCAGCTTTCTAGCGGGGGGTGGAGAGACCCAGTACTTC
CDR3aa: CASSFLAGGGETQYF
j_gene: TRBJ2-5
abundance: -
d_gene: TRBD2
v_gene: TRBV7-7

CDR3nt: TGTGCCACCCAAAAGAGAGAATCCTACGAGCAGTACTTC
CDR3aa: CATQKRESYEQYF
j_gene: TRBJ2-7
abundance: -
d_gene: -
v_gene: TRBV6-5